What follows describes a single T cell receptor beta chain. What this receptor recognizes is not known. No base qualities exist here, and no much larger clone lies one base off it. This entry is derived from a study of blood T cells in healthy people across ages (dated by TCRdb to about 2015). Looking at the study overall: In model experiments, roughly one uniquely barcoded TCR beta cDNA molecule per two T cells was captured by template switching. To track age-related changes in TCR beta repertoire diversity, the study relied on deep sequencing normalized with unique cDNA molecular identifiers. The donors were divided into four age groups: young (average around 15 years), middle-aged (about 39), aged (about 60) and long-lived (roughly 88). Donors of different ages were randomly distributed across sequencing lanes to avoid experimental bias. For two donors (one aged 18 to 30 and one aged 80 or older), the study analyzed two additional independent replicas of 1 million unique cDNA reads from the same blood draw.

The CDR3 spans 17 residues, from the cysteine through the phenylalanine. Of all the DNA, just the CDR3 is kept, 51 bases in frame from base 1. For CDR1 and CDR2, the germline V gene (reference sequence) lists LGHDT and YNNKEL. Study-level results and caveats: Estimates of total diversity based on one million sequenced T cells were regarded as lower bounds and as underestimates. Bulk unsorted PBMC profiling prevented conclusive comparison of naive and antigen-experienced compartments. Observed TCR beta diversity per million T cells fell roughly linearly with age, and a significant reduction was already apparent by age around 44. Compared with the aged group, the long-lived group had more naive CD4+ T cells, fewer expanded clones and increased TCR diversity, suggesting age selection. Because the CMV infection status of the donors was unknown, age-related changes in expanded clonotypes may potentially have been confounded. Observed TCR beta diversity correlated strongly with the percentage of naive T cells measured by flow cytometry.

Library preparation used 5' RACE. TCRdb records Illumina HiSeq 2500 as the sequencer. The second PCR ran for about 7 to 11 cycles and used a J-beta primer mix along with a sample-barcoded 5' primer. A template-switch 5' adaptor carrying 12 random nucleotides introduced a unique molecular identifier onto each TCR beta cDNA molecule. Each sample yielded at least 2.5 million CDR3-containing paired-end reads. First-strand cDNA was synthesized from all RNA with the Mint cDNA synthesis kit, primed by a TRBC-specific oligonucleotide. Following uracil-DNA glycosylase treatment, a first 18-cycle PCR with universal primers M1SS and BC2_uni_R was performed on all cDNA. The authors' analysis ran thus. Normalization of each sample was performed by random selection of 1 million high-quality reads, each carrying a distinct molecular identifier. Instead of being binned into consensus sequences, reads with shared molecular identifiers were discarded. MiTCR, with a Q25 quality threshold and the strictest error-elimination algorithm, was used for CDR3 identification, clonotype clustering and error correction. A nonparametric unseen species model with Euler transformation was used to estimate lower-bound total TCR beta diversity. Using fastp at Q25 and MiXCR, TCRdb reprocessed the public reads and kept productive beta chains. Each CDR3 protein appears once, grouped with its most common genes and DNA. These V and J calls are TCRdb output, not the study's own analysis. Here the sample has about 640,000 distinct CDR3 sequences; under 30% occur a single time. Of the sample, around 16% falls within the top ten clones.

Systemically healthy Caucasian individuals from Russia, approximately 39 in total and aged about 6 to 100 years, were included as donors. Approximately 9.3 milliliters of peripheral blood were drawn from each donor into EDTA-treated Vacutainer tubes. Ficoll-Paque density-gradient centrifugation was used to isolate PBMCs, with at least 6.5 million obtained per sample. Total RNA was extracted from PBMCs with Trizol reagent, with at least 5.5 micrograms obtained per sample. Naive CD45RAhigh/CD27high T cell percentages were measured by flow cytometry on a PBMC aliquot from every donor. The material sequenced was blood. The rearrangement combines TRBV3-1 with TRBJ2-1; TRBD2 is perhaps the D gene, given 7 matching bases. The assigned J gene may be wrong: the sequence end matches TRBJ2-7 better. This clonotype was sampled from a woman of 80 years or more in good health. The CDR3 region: CASSQRGGLSSYNEQYF. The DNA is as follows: TGTGCCAGCAGCCAAAGGGGGGGCCTCAGCTCCTACAATGAGCAGTACTTC.